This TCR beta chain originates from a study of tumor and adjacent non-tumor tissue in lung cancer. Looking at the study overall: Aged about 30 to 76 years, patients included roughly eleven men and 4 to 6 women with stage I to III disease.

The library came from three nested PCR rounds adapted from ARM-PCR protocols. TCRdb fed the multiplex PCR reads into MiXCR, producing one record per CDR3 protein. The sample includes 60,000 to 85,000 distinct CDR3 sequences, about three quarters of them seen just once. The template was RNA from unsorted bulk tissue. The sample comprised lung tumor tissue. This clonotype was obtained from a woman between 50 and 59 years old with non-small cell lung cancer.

CDR3 DNA: TGTGCCAGCATCCCCCCGGGGGAATCCGCCGGCCTAGCGGTGATCAATGAGCAGTTCTTC. It translates to CASIPPGESAGLAVINEQFF. V usage is TRBV28 and J usage is TRBJ2-1, with 7 bases lining up with TRBD2. Losses at the gene ends were 7 bases for V and 6 bases for J; bases not matched to a gene: 27. CDR1 and CDR2 from the germline V gene are MDHEN and SYDVKM. CDR3 size: 20 residues.